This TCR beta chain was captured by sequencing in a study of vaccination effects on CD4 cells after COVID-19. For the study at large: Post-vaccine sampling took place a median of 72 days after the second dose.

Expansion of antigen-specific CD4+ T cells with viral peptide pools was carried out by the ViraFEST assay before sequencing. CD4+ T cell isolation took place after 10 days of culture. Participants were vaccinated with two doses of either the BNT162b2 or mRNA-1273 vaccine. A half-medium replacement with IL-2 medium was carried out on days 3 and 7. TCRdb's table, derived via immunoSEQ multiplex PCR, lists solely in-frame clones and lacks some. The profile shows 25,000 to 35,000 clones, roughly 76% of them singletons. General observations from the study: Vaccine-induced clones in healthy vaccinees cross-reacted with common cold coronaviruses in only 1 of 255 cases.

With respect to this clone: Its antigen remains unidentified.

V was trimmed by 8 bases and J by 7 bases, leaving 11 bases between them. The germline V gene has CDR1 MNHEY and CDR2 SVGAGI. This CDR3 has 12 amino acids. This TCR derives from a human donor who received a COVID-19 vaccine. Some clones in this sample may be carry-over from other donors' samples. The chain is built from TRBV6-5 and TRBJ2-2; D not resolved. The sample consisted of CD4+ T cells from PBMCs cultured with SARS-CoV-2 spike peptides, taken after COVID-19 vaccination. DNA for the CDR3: TGTGCCAGCCGCCGTAACGTCGGGGAGCTGTTTTTT. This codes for CASRRNVGELFF.